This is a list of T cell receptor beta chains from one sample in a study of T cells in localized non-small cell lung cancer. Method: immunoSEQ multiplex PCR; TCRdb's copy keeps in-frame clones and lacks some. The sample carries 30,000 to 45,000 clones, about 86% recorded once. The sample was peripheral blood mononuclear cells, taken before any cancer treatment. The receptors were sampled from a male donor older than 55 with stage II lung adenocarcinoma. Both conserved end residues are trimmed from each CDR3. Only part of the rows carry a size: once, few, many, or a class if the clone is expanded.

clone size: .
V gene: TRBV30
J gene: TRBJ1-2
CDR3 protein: AWTRDRGHGYT

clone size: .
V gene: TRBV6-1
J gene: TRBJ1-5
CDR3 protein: ASSEERDSNQPQH

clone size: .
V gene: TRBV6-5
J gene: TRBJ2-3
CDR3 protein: ASSSLAGSTDTQY

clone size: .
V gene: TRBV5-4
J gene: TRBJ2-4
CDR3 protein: ASSSGLAGGENIQY

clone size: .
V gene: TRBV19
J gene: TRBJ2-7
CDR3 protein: ASHILAEDYYEQY

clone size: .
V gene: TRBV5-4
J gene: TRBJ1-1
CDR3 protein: ASSLGSNTEAF

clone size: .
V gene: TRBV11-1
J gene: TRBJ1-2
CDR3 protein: ASSWDRGEHGYT

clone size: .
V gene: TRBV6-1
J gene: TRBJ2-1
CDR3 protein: ASSAGQSFNEQF

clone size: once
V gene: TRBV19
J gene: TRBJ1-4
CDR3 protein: ASSILQGTGEKLF

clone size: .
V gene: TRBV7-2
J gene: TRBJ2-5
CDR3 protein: ASSPGLAGARETQY

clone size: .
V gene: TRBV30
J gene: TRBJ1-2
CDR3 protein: AWSGGGGYGYT

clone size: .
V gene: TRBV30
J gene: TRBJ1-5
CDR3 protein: AWSPLDREHQPQH

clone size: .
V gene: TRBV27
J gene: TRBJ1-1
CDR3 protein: ASSLLRVNTEAF

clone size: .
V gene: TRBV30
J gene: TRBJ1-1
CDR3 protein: AWRVGGAGNTEAF

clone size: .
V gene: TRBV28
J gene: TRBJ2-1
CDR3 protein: ASSLLREFNEQF

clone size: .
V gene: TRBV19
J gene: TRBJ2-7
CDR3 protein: ASSIGLAGTYEQY

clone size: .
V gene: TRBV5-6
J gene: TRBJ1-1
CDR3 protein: ASSLDAGARETEAF

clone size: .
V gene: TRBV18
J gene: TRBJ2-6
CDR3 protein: ASSPGTAGANVLT

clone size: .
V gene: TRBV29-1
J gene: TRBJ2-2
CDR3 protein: SVRAGEAGELF

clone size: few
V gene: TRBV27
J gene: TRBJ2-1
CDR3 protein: ASNSGTSGFNEQF

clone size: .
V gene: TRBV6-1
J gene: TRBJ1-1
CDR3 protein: ASRRRGPEAF

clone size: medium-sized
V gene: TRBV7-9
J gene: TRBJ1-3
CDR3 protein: ASSPDRVNTIY

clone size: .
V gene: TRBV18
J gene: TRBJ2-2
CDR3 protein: ASSPLGAGLTGELF

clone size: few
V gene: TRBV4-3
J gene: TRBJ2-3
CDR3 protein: ASSQEVGREGPDTQY

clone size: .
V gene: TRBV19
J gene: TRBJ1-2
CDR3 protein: ASSPSGDSDNYGYT

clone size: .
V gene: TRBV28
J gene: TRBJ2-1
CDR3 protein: ASSRNSAGGRNEQF

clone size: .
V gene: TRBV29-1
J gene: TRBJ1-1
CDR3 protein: SVRRGKETEAF

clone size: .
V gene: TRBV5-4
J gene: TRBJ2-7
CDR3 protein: ASSLGRTSYEQY

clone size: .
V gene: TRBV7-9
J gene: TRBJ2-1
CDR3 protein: ASSLGGRANNEQF

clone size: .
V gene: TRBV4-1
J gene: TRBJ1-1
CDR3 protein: ASSQVLSLPENTEAF

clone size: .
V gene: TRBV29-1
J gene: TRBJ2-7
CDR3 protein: SVFGGYEQY